Following are 21 T cell receptor beta chains from one sample sequenced in a study of CD8+ T cells in alopecia areata. This sample's treatment: oral pan-JAK inhibitor, 5-10 mg twice daily. Extraction of RNA preceded its reverse transcription into cDNA, which served as the sequencing template. TCRdb's table, derived via immunoSEQ multiplex PCR, lists solely in-frame clones and lacks some. The data hold about 210,000 clones, with under 60% observed a single time. The sample in question was CD4+ T cells sorted from blood, obtained at week 4, from a patient treated with tofacitinib. The receptors derive from a human donor with alopecia areata.

The chain employs TRBV30 and TRBJ2-7; 10 positions agree with TRBD1. The CDR3 loop spans 14 amino acids. J gave up 2 bases and V 0 bases, and 1 base lay outside the gene matches. CDR1 and CDR2 (germline): GTSNPN, SVGIG (reference sequence). The CDR3: CAWSVGQGAYEQYF. In DNA form, the CDR3 reads TGTGCCTGGAGTGTAGGACAGGGGGCCTACGAGCAGTACTTC.

The chain links TRBV29-1 to TRBJ2-2; D might be TRBD1 (6 bases). CDR1 is SQVTM and CDR2 is ANQGSEA in the germline V gene. V was pared by 6 bases and J by 7 bases, with 15 bases between. The CDR3 is 13 residues long. The CDR3 nucleotides are TGCAGCGTGGGTACAGGGTTGCTCGGGGAGCTGTTTTTT. Translating it yields CSVGTGLLGELFF.

V gene TRBV6-1 combines with J gene TRBJ2-7; tentatively, D is TRBD1 (6 bases). Trimming pared 0 bases from V and 1 base from J, leaving 10 bases between. Germline CDR1 is MNHNS and CDR2 is SASEGT. The CDR3 is 15 residues long. CDR3 sequence (DNA): TGTGCCAGCAGTGAAGCGCTACAGGGTTCCTACGAGCAGTACTTC. It codes for CASSEALQGSYEQYF.

J is TRBJ2-6 and V is TRBV15, with D uncertain. Germline lookup yields CDR1 LNHNV and CDR2 YYDKDF (reference sequence). Trimming took off 2 bases at V and 0 bases at J, with 5 bases between the two ends. This CDR3 is 15 amino acids long. The CDR3 DNA follows: TGTGCCACCAGCAGAAAGGGCTCTGGGGCCAACGTCCTGACTTTC. Protein sequence: CATSRKGSGANVLTF. Full variable domain (remainder filled in from reference TRBV15 and TRBJ2-6): DAMVIQNPRYQVTQFGKPVTLSCSQTLNHNVMYWYQQKSSQAPKLLFHYYDKDFNNEADTPDNFQSRRPNTSFCFLDIRSPGLGDTAMYLCATSRKGSGANVLTFGAGSRLTVL.

V and J are TRBV5-1 and TRBJ2-1; tentatively, D is TRBD2 (6 bases). Germline lookup yields CDR1 SGHRS and CDR2 YFSETQ. CDR3 length: 16 residues. Trimming took 4 bases from V and 0 from J, leaving 14 bases between them. The CDR3 DNA follows: TGCGCCAGCAGCCCGGGAGAAGTGGTCTCCTACAATGAGCAGTTCTTC. It translates to CASSPGEVVSYNEQFF.

Only a few counts were recorded for this clone. The chain combines TRBV2 with TRBJ1-1; D call uncertain. V dropped 7 bases and J dropped 5 bases, with 11 bases sitting between them. The CDR3 is made up of 12 amino acids. Germline V gene sequence: CDR1 SNHLY, CDR2 FYNNEI. The CDR3 DNA is TGTGCCAGCAAGGAGGAAGGGACTGAAGCTTTCTTT. It specifies CASKEEGTEAFF.

The chain recombines TRBV9 with TRBJ1-6; TRBD1 aligns across 9 bases. Per germline, CDR1 SGDLS and CDR2 YYNGEE. Trimming removed 4 bases from V and 8 bases from J; junction bases left unmatched: 4. The CDR3 contains 14 residues. The CDR3 loop is CASSNRQGDSPLHF. The DNA for the CDR3 is TGTGCCAGCAGCAACCGACAGGGGGATTCACCCCTCCACTTT.

This clone has only a few counts. The chain combines TRBV6-5 with TRBJ2-4; D is uncertain. V gave up 5 bases and J gave up 6 bases, with 11 bases separating them. Germline lookup yields CDR1 MNHEY and CDR2 SVGAGI. CDR3 size: 13 residues. DNA of the CDR3: TGTGCCAGCAGTCGGTCCTTCGGAAACATTCAGTACTTC. Its translation is CASSRSFGNIQYF.

The chain carries TRBV27 and TRBJ1-2; D not certain. This CDR3 comprises 13 residues. V was clipped by 3 bases and J by 8 bases, with 13 bases between them. CDR1 is MNHEY and CDR2 is SMNVEV in the germline V gene (reference sequence). CDR3 in DNA: TGTGCCAGCAGTTTGCGTTGGCAGCACGGCTACACCTTC. Protein product: CASSLRWQHGYTF.

J is TRBJ1-2 and V is TRBV5-1, with 7 nucleotides matching TRBD1. The CDR3 has 13 residues. V lost 0 bases, J lost 7 bases, and 3 bases stayed unmatched. Per the germline V gene, CDR1 is SGHRS and CDR2 is YFSETQ. In DNA, the CDR3 is TGCGCCAGCAGCTTGGGACAGGGCCTTGGCTACACCTTC. It specifies CASSLGQGLGYTF.

This clone was seen at least ten times. V gene TRBV13 combines with J gene TRBJ2-7; no firm D call. Germline V gene sequence: CDR1 PRHDT, CDR2 FYEKMQ (reference sequence). V lost 5 bases and J lost 2, with 13 bases in between. This CDR3 is 14 amino acids long. CDR3 protein: CASSPQAAAYEQYF. CDR3 nucleotides: TGTGCCAGCAGCCCCCAGGCGGCGGCCTACGAGCAGTACTTC.

The chain employs TRBV6-6 and TRBJ2-3; D perhaps matches TRBD2 (6 bases). With 6 bases removed from V and 0 bases from J, the gap between germline ends came to 13 bases. Germline CDR1 is MNHNY and CDR2 is SVGAGI (reference sequence). The CDR3 contains 15 residues. CDR3: CASRPTGVSTDTQYF. The CDR3 DNA is TGTGCCAGCAGACCCACGGGGGTTAGCACAGATACGCAGTATTTT.

This clone was counted only a few times. The chain is built from TRBV11-2 and TRBJ2-2; D remains unclear. The germline V and J ends were trimmed by 5 bases and 3 bases, with 10 bases remaining between them. CDR1 and CDR2 from the germline V gene are SGHAT and FQNNGV. The CDR3 contains 14 residues. CDR3 bases: TGTGCCAGCAGCCTCCATGGGGACACCGGGGAGCTGTTTTTT. Its translation is CASSLHGDTGELFF. Full variable domain (rest looked up from reference TRBV11-2 and TRBJ2-2): EAGVAQSPRYKIIEKRQSVAFWCNPISGHATLYWYQQILGQGPKLLIQFQNNGVVDDSQLPKDRFSAERLKGVDSTLKIQPAKLEDSAVYLCASSLHGDTGELFFGEGSRLTVL.

The rearrangement links TRBV2 to TRBJ2-3; tentative D call: TRBD1 (5 bases). The germline V gene encodes CDR1 SNHLY and CDR2 FYNNEI. Trimming stripped 6 bases from V and 1 base from J, with 11 bases between. The CDR3 consists of 14 residues. CDR3 nucleotide sequence: TGTGCCAGCAGCGCAGGGTCAGGCACAGATACGCAGTATTTT. As protein: CASSAGSGTDTQYF.

Worth noting for this clone: An end of the junction differs from the germline gene, which may be a read error. Distinct nucleotide sequences in the sample also encode this CDR3. This chain links TRBV29-1 with TRBJ1-1; 8 bases line up with TRBD1. The CDR3 is 14 amino acids. Germline V CDR1 and CDR2: SQVTM, ANQGSEA. The CDR3 DNA reads as TGCAGCGTCCAAACTCGGACAGGGAACACCGAAGCTTTCTTT. Translating it yields CSVQTRTGNTEAFF.

The chain recombines TRBV20-1 with TRBJ1-4; no definite D call. The germline V gene has CDR1 DFQATT and CDR2 SNEGSKA (reference sequence). The CDR3 is made up of 11 amino acids. V was shortened by 5 bases and J by 10 bases, with 11 bases between the two germline ends. CDR3 in DNA: TGCAGTGCTGCAGGTTCCAGAAAACTGTTTTTT. Translating gives CSAAGSRKLFF.

The gene calls are TRBV2 and TRBJ1-5, with a tentative D call TRBD1 (6 bases). The ends were cut back, 5 bases at V and 8 bases at J, with 10 bases in the middle. CDR3 length: 12 amino acids. The V gene's germline CDR1 is SNHLY and CDR2 FYNNEI. CDR3 in amino acids: CASSTYREPQHF. In nucleotides, the CDR3 is TGTGCCAGCAGTACTTACAGGGAGCCCCAGCATTTT.

This rearrangement joins TRBV19 to TRBJ1-5; D perhaps matches TRBD1 (5 bases). Trimming took 7 bases from V and 7 from J, leaving 17 bases between them. Germline V gives CDR1 LNHDA, CDR2 SQIVND (reference sequence). CDR3 length: 14 residues. CDR3: CASKGISRVQPQHF. The CDR3 DNA reads as TGTGCCAGTAAGGGCATCTCCAGGGTCCAGCCCCAGCATTTT.

This clone was detected a few times. The chain links TRBV7-9 to TRBJ1-4; D ambiguous. Germline CDR1 and CDR2: SEHNR and FQNEAQ (reference sequence). The ends were cut back, 5 bases at V and 7 bases at J, with 14 bases in the middle. The CDR3 is 14 residues long. The DNA for the CDR3 is TGTGCCAGCAGCCCCGGGGAGTTCGGTGAAAAACTGTTTTTT. Amino acids: CASSPGEFGEKLFF.

This chain uses TRBV10-3 with TRBJ2-5; D is perhaps TRBD1 (6 bases). CDR3 length: 14 residues. V was cut by 4 bases and J by 4 bases, with 13 bases left in between. Looked up from germline, CDR1 is ENHRY and CDR2 is SYGVKD. The chain's CDR3 is CAISVQQGRETQYF. The CDR3 nucleotides read TGTGCCATCAGTGTCCAACAGGGAAGAGAGACCCAGTACTTC.

J is TRBJ2-2 and V is TRBV5-4; unclear D gene. From germline, CDR1 is SGHNT and CDR2 YYREEE (reference sequence). This CDR3 region has 12 residues. The V and J ends lost 5 bases and 4 bases respectively, with 6 bases between them. The DNA of the CDR3 is TGTGCCAGCAGTCCTATCACCGGGGAGCTGTTTTTT. Translated, it gives CASSPITGELFF.